This entry features one T cell receptor beta chain sequence. Profiling relied on immunoSEQ multiplex PCR, and the TCRdb table lists in-frame clones only, not all of them. The sample lists 70,000 to 95,000 clones, approximately 80% seen once, with more than 10% in the top ten. V lost 2 bases to trimming and J lost 6 bases, with 2 bases between them. The CDR3 loop spans 11 amino acids. Germline CDR1 is WSHSY and CDR2 is SAAADI. These data originate in a study of blood T cell repertoires in COVID-19. Study-wide context: PBMCs, B-cell-depleted T cells, or T cells were the source of the cDNA or gDNA that made up the material.

The rearrangement joins TRBV10-2 to TRBJ2-1; no firm D call. This sequence originates from a woman aged 40 to 49 with active or convalescent COVID-19. The sequenced material came from peripheral blood. CDR3 bases: TGCGCCAGCAGTGAGCTCAATGAGCAGTTCTTC. The encoded protein is CASSELNEQFF.